The T cell receptor beta chain described here comes from a study of T cell responses to AZD1222 COVID-19 vaccine. The wider study: Second-dose intervals near 4 or 12 weeks were combined. General study findings and limits: Unmutated variant regions reportedly attract nearly half of all spike-specific TCRs. The sample set comprised mostly white British donors with more females, and clonal diversity was possibly underestimated. Among those given AZD1222, only six were seropositive at baseline.

The sample holds one count of this clone. Antigen: not known. CDR1 and CDR2 from the germline V gene are LNHNV and YYDKDF (reference sequence). The CDR3 has 15 amino acids. Trimming removed 1 base from V and 5 bases from J; junction bases left unmatched: 7. Sequencing used immunoSEQ multiplex PCR; TCRdb keeps in-frame clones, though not all of them. The sample shows over 120,000 clones, roughly 85% of them seen only once. This TCR was sampled from an adult in good health. V usage is TRBV15 and J usage is TRBJ2-7; 8 positions agree with TRBD1. Sequenced here: peripheral blood, sampled on day 0 of AZD1222 vaccination. DNA for the CDR3: TGTGCCACCAGCAGAGCCTGGACAGGGTACGACGAGCAGTACTTC. Translating gives CATSRAWTGYDEQYF.